The 17 T cell receptor beta chains in this list originate from one sample, sequenced in a study of molecular identifiers for immune sequencing clone quantification. Using its own MiXCR run on the PCR reads, TCRdb lists one record per CDR3 protein. The top ten clones hold 0.84% of a sample with 460,000 or so distinct CDR3 sequences, about 22% of them seen once. Sequences were obtained from naive CD8+ T cells from blood, with Jurkat cell RNA spiked in. Subset given: FACS-sorted CD8+CD4-CCR7+CD45RA+ naive T cells. These receptors came from a human donor in good health. Some libraries in this study had Jurkat cell RNA spiked in.

The table lists this clonotype with a few counts. The chain uses TRBV12-3 or TRBV12-4 and TRBJ2-2; TRBD2 agrees at 9 bases. This CDR3 has 15 residues. V was pared by 5 bases and J by 7 bases, with 8 bases of the junction left unmatched. CDR3 DNA: TGTGCCAGCAGTCTTGCGGGGGGGCCGGGCGGGGAGCTGTTTTTT. Residues: CASSLAGGPGGELFF.

The V gene is TRBV4-3, the J gene TRBJ2-3; 9 bases are shared with TRBD2. The CDR3 is 18 amino acids. V was clipped by 0 bases and J by 2 bases; unmatched bases: 9. Germline V CDR1 and CDR2: LGHNA, YSLEER. Here the CDR3 DNA reads TGCGCCAGCAGCCAAGATATTAGGCTAGCGGGGATCACAGATACGCAGTATTTT. Protein sequence: CASSQDIRLAGITDTQYF.

Many counts were recorded for this clonotype. The V and J genes are TRBV12-5 and TRBJ1-1; D is unclear. CDR1 and CDR2 from the germline V gene are LGHNT and FRNRAP. The CDR3 has 12 amino acids. Deletions cut 1 base from V and 5 bases from J, with 5 bases between. The CDR3 DNA reads as TGTGCTAGTGGTTTGGGTAGGACTGAAGCTTTCTTT. Protein sequence: CASGLGRTEAFF.

The rearrangement joins TRBV10-3 to TRBJ1-1; D is perhaps TRBD1 (5 bases). The CDR3 has 13 residues. The germline V gene encodes CDR1 ENHRY and CDR2 SYGVKD. Between the trimmed V and J ends, which lost 8 bases and 4 bases, there was a span of 14 bases. CDR3 loop: CAIGGPGPTEAFF. The DNA of the CDR3 is TGTGCCATCGGTGGTCCGGGGCCCACTGAAGCTTTCTTT.

This clonotype was seen more than once but under ten times. The CDR3: CSARAPGQGQGEQYF. CDR3 sequence (DNA): TGCAGTGCTAGAGCTCCGGGACAGGGTCAAGGCGAGCAGTACTTC. The chain joins TRBV20-1 to TRBJ2-7, with 9 bases fitting TRBD1. The CDR3 sequence is 15 residues long. CDR1 DFQATT and CDR2 SNEGSKA come from the germline V gene (reference sequence). V dropped 1 base and J dropped 6; count of bases not matched to a gene: 10.

Of note for this clonotype: This may be a read error, as it is one base from a much larger clone. This rearrangement joins TRBV5-1 to TRBJ1-6; D uncertain. Germline CDR1 reads SGHRS; CDR2 reads YFSETQ. The CDR3 runs 12 residues. The CDR3 spells CAGSLAGSPLHF. The CDR3 nucleotides are TGCGCCGGCAGCTTGGCTGGTTCACCCCTCCACTTT.

The chain is built from TRBV7-9 and TRBJ2-7; 8 bases fit TRBD2. Germline V CDR1 and CDR2: SEHNR, FQNEAQ (reference sequence). After removal of 5 bases from V and 0 bases from J, the junction contained 9 bases not matched to a gene. The CDR3 contains 16 residues. This CDR3 is CASSLDLGLDSYEQYF. CDR3 nucleotide sequence: TGTGCCAGCAGCCTTGATTTGGGACTAGACTCCTACGAGCAGTACTTC.

Many counts were recorded for this clonotype. V gene TRBV6-6 combines with J gene TRBJ2-2, with D unclear. Germline CDR1 is MNHNY and CDR2 is SVGAGI (reference sequence). Between the trimmed V and J ends, which lost 6 bases and 1 base, there was a span of 6 bases. This CDR3 has 13 residues. This CDR3 reads CASRPGNTGELFF. Written as DNA, the CDR3 is TGTGCCAGCAGACCAGGGAACACCGGGGAGCTGTTTTTT.

As regards this clonotype: A single base separates this from a much larger clone, so it may be a read error. V is TRBV7-6 and J is TRBJ1-5, with D possibly being TRBD1 (6 bases). The CDR3 sequence is 17 residues long. Looked up from germline, CDR1 is SGHVS and CDR2 is FNYEAQ. Trimming left V 1 base short and J 0 bases short, with 13 bases between. In DNA form, the CDR3 reads TGTGCCAGCAGCTTAGGCCGGGGGGCGCGTAGCAATCAGCCCCAGCATTTT. Amino acid sequence: CASSLGRGARSNQPQHF.

This clonotype was detected many times. The rearrangement joins TRBV14 to TRBJ2-1; TRBD2 matches at 10 bases. The CDR3 runs to 15 residues. The V and J ends lost 5 bases and 4 bases, in that order; junction bases with no gene match: 5. CDR1 SGHDN and CDR2 FVKESK come from the germline V gene. The CDR3 DNA reads as TGTGCCAGCAGCTCCCTAGCGGGAGTGTACAATGAGCAGTTCTTC. Encoded protein: CASSSLAGVYNEQFF.

This clonotype was found a few times. The chain has TRBV19 and TRBJ2-2; D possibly corresponds to TRBD2 (5 bases). Germline CDR1 LNHDA, CDR2 SQIVND (reference sequence). V was pared by 7 bases and J by 1 base, with 13 bases between. The CDR3 has 15 residues. DNA for the CDR3: TGTGCCAGTACCCACTTTGCGGGGAACACCGGGGAGCTGTTTTTT. Translation: CASTHFAGNTGELFF.

This clonotype was recorded at least ten times. The chain links TRBV11-2 to TRBJ2-5; D possibly corresponds to TRBD1 (6 bases). Germline loops: CDR1 SGHAT, CDR2 FQNNGV. V lost 5 bases to trimming and J lost 1 base, with 23 bases between them. The CDR3 length is 18 residues. CDR3 sequence (DNA): TGTGCCAGCAGCCGCCCCAAATTTGGACAGCACCCCCAAGAGACCCAGTACTTC. This gives the protein CASSRPKFGQHPQETQYF.

In this sample, this clonotype turned up many times. The rearrangement uses TRBV7-8 and TRBJ2-3, with 11 bases that match TRBD2. J lost 4 bases, V lost 1 base, and 7 bases had no gene match. The CDR3 length is 17 residues. Germline V gives CDR1 SGHVS, CDR2 FQNEAQ. The DNA of the CDR3 is TGTGCCAGCAGCTTAGAATTAGCGGGGGGGCCTTCAGATACGCAGTATTTT. Translated: CASSLELAGGPSDTQYF.

As concerns this clonotype: The limits of the CDR3 on the DNA are not certain, so only TCRdb's listed CDR3 is given. CDR3 region: CASSQSVGTGSYEQCF. The chain employs TRBV4-3 and TRBJ2-7; the table's D call, TRBD1, was not checked against the DNA. Germline lookup yields CDR1 LGHNA and CDR2 YSLEER. The CDR3 is made up of 16 amino acids, end residues included.

This clonotype showed up just a few times. The rearrangement uses TRBV6-1 and TRBJ1-5; a weak D match, TRBD1 (5 bases). This CDR3 has 16 residues. V lost 7 bases and J lost 0, with 16 bases in between. Germline CDR1 and CDR2: MNHNS and SASEGT. DNA of the CDR3: TGTGCCAGCACCGAATGGGGGGGGGATAGCAATCAGCCCCAGCATTTT. Its protein is CASTEWGGDSNQPQHF.

For this clonotype: In this CDR3 the conserved last residue, phenylalanine or tryptophan, is missing, so a read error is likely. The chain joins TRBV29-1 to TRBJ1-1; D not resolved. This CDR3 comprises 12 residues. CDR1 SQVTM and CDR2 ANQGSEA come from the germline V gene. This CDR3 reads CGVQVMNTEAFL. CDR3 DNA: TGCGGCGTTCAGGTGATGAACACTGAAGCTTTCCTT.

V gene TRBV10-3 combines with J gene TRBJ2-3; the match to TRBD2 covers 8 bases. The germline gives CDR1 ENHRY, CDR2 SYGVKD. V was clipped by 1 base and J by 1 base; unmatched bases: 4. There are 16 residues in the CDR3. The CDR3 region is CAISEFRAGGTDTQYF. DNA for the CDR3: TGTGCCATCAGTGAGTTTCGAGCGGGGGGCACAGATACGCAGTATTTT.